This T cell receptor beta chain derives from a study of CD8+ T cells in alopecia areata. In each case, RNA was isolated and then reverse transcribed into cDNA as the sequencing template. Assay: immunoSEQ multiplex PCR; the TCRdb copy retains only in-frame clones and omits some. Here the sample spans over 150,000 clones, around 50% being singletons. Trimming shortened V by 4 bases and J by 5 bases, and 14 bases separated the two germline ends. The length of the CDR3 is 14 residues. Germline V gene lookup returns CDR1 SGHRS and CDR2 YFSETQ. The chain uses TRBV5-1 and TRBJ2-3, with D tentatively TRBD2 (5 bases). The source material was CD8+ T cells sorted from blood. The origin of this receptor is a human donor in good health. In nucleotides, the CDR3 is TGCGCCAGCAGCCTTAGTTACACTAGAGATACGCAGTATTTT. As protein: CASSLSYTRDTQYF.